This T cell receptor (beta chain) stems from a study of neurological immune-mediated disorders. General study points: When the repertoires were grouped phylogenetically, those of 18 of the 34 multiple sclerosis patients came together in a single cluster of related CDR3 sequences, which points to a possible repertoire-level signature. HTLV-1-associated myelopathy had the most TCR clonal expansion, whereas multiple sclerosis had the least (lower than in healthy controls).

5'RACE generated cDNA with 10-nucleotide random UMIs. Via MiXCR, TCRdb re-called the 5' RACE reads, giving one row per CDR3 protein. The sample has roughly 59,000 distinct CDR3 sequences, roughly 4.9% seen once. CDR1 and CDR2 (germline): KGHDR, SFDVKD. V shed 3 bases and J shed 6 bases, with 17 bases lying between them. The CDR3 has 16 amino acids. This clonotype was found a few times. Its antigen is currently unknown. The chain recombines TRBV24-1 with TRBJ2-1, with D perhaps assigned TRBD1 or TRBD2 (6 bases each). Sequencing was performed on PBMCs. The clonotype comes from a human donor with multiple sclerosis. The donor label of this sample is uncertain. The DNA for the CDR3 is TGTGCCACCAGTGATCTCCTGGAGGGGGAGCGCAATGAGCAGTTCTTC. It is translated as CATSDLLEGERNEQFF.